This TCR beta chain was identified during a study of T-cell memory formation after mild COVID-19. For the study at large: TCR clusters were mostly donor specific.

It was 5'RACE with constant-segment primers that produced the TCR alpha and TCR beta cDNA libraries, which carried sample barcodes and UMIs. MiXCR, run by TCRdb on the 5' RACE reads, gives a single entry per CDR3 protein. The sample records over 55,000 distinct CDR3 sequences, about 12% being singletons. In germline, CDR1 is KGHSH, CDR2 LQKENI. The V end lost 4 bases, the J end lost 3 bases, and 10 bases lay between the germline ends. The CDR3 is 13 residues long. Sequencing used PBMCs or a T cell subset sorted from them (not recorded which). The chain uses TRBV18 and TRBJ2-7, with D possibly matching TRBD1 (5 bases). The sequence was collected from a man between 18 and 35 years old who had mild COVID-19 (a few samples of this study predate the infection). Cell type and time point are not known. CDR3: CASSHLQGYEQYF. In nucleotides, the CDR3 is TGTGCCAGCTCACATTTGCAGGGCTACGAGCAGTACTTC.